These 14 T cell receptor beta chains originate from one sample sequenced in a study of a mutant IDH1 vaccine in newly diagnosed glioma. As to time point: baseline, week 1 (first vaccination visit). Treatment specified: pre-vaccination baseline after standard-of-care therapy. The repertoire was sequenced with immunoSEQ multiplex PCR; TCRdb's copy has only in-frame clones and lacks some. The profile covers approximately 70,000 clones, with about four fifths appearing a single time and more than 8% taken by the ten largest. The sample was PBMCs, taken from a glioma patient treated with radiotherapy, temozolomide or both. The receptors were sampled from a man over 45 with glioma.

This clone came up a few times. The genes are TRBV6-1 and TRBJ2-2; 10 bases fit TRBD1. The germline CDR1 and CDR2 sequences are MNHNS and SASEGT. This CDR3 has 17 residues. V trimming: 4 bases; J trimming: 4 bases; junction bases outside the gene matches: 9. CDR3 nucleotide sequence: TGTGCCAGCAGTGGGGACAGGGGAGGGTCGGGCACCGGGGAGCTGTTTTTT. Its protein product is CASSGDRGGSGTGELFF.

J is TRBJ1-2 and V is TRBV6-6; D gene uncertain. Germline loops: CDR1 MNHNY, CDR2 SVGAGI (reference sequence). CDR3 length: 12 amino acids. The V end lost 4 bases, the J end lost 4 bases, and 7 bases lay between the germline ends. The CDR3 DNA is TGTGCCAGCAGTTCGGTAACCTATGGCTACACCTTC. Its protein product is CASSSVTYGYTF.

The chain carries TRBV27 and TRBJ2-1; TRBD1 is a possible D gene (6 bases). The length of the CDR3 is 14 residues. Germline V gives CDR1 MNHEY, CDR2 SMNVEV (reference sequence). CDR3 nucleotides: TGTGCTTCCCATAGGGTGGGGGCGTATAATGAGCAGTTCTTC. Amino acids: CASHRVGAYNEQFF.

The chain joins TRBV6-5 to TRBJ2-5, with 10 nucleotides matching TRBD1. V was pared by 6 bases and J by 1 base, with 5 bases of the junction left unmatched. Germline V CDR1 and CDR2: MNHEY, SVGAGI. The CDR3 has 15 amino acids. This CDR3 is CASRKGQGFQETQYF. The DNA of the CDR3 is TGTGCCAGCAGAAAGGGACAGGGGTTCCAAGAGACCCAGTACTTC.

V gene TRBV28 combines with J gene TRBJ1-2; no definite D call. The CDR3 sequence is 13 residues long. Looked up from germline, CDR1 is MDHEN and CDR2 is SYDVKM. V gave up 2 bases and J gave up 4 bases, with 8 bases separating them. DNA of the CDR3: TGTGCCAGCAGTTTAAGCGGCCCCTATGGCTACACCTTC. It yields the protein CASSLSGPYGYTF.

The chain recombines TRBV2 with TRBJ1-6; D is uncertain. Trimming stripped 11 bases from V and 10 bases from J, with 15 bases between. This CDR3 is 12 amino acids long. Looked up from germline, CDR1 is SNHLY and CDR2 is FYNNEI. Here the CDR3 reads CASNTPKSPLHF. In DNA form, the CDR3 reads TGTGCCTCCAACACCCCTAAATCACCCCTCCACTTT.

This rearrangement joins TRBV6-5 to TRBJ1-1; no firm D call. The V end was cut by 0 bases, the J end by 4 bases, with 6 bases between. The germline gives CDR1 MNHEY, CDR2 SVGAGI. This CDR3 contains 13 residues. The CDR3 sequence is CASSYSRSTEAFF. The CDR3 DNA follows: TGTGCCAGCAGTTACTCGCGGTCCACTGAAGCTTTCTTT.

The chain joins TRBV10-3 to TRBJ1-1; D is unclear. The V gene's germline CDR1 is ENHRY and CDR2 SYGVKD. Trimming removed 2 bases at V and 2 bases at J, with 3 bases between. This CDR3 spans 12 amino acids. This chain's CDR3 is CAISELNTEAFF. The CDR3 DNA is TGTGCCATCAGTGAGCTTAACACTGAAGCTTTCTTT.

The chain carries TRBV7-9 and TRBJ2-7, with D tentatively TRBD2 (5 bases). The CDR3 contains 14 residues. Germline V CDR1 and CDR2: SEHNR, FQNEAQ (reference sequence). The V gene lost 3 bases and the J gene lost 0 bases, with 9 bases spanning the gap. The CDR3 DNA follows: TGTGCCAGCAGCTTTAGCGCGAGCTCCTACGAGCAGTACTTC. It codes for CASSFSASSYEQYF.

The chain uses TRBV7-3 and TRBJ1-2; D is unresolved. CDR3 size: 13 residues. The V end was cut by 6 bases, the J end by 0 bases, with 8 bases between. The germline V gene encodes CDR1 SGHTA and CDR2 FQGTGA. The CDR3, as DNA: TGTGCCAGCAGTCCCATGGCTAACTATGGCTACACCTTC. Translating gives CASSPMANYGYTF.

V usage is TRBV5-1 and J usage is TRBJ2-3; D remains unclear. The CDR3 extends over 15 amino acids. Germline V gene data show CDR1 as SGHRS and CDR2 as YFSETQ. The V gene lost 1 base and the J gene lost 1 base, with 10 bases spanning the gap. CDR3 sequence: CASSLSGSGTDTQYF. The CDR3 DNA reads TGCGCCAGCAGCTTGTCGGGCAGCGGCACAGATACGCAGTATTTT.

As concerns this clone: Germline is not matched at one junction end, which may reflect a read error. This chain connects TRBV29-1 to TRBJ2-1; a possible D gene is TRBD2 (5 bases). The CDR3 has 14 residues. Germline CDR1 and CDR2: SQVTM and ANQGSEA. As DNA, the CDR3 is TGCAGCGTGGAAGTTCTAGCTAGCCGCAATGAGCAGTTCTTC. Protein product: CSVEVLASRNEQFF.

The genes are TRBV14 and TRBJ2-7, with D unclear. Germline V gene lookup returns CDR1 SGHDN and CDR2 FVKESK. This CDR3 is built from 12 residues. Trimming left V 2 bases short and J 2 bases short, with 4 bases between. As DNA, the CDR3 is TGTGCCAGCAGCCAATTACCCTACGAGCAGTACTTC. It translates to CASSQLPYEQYF.

V gene TRBV5-4 combines with J gene TRBJ2-2; 7 bases line up with TRBD1. Germline V gene sequence: CDR1 SGHNT, CDR2 YYREEE (reference sequence). The CDR3 is 16 amino acids. V trimming: 4 bases; J trimming: 2 bases; junction bases outside the gene matches: 8. The DNA for the CDR3 is TGTGCCAGCAGCAAAGACTACAGGGGAAACACCGGGGAGCTGTTTTTT. Encoded protein: CASSKDYRGNTGELFF.